This T cell receptor (beta chain) was obtained from a study of cytomegalovirus exposure and HLA in healthy donors. In regard to this clone: Its antigen is unidentified.

The table came from immunoSEQ multiplex PCR; TCRdb's copy has only in-frame clones and leaves some out. The sample includes under 300,000 clones, approximately 86% of them seen just once. CDR3 length equals 14 residues. J was trimmed by 4 bases and V by 3 bases; bases with no gene match: 5. Germline CDR1 reads LGHNT; CDR2 reads FRNRAP. General study results and limits: Specificity for CMV antigens was confirmed in vitro for a few of the CMV-associated chains. In a later analysis, first-cohort TCR clusters were found to tend to co-occur in the 95 to 150 validation repertoires. It was reportedly the case that the classifier diagnosed cytomegalovirus status with high specificity and sensitivity. The investigators catalogued 150 or so TCR beta chains as cytomegalovirus-associated.

The receptor was isolated from a woman aged 18-29 years in good health and CMV-seronegative. Sample: PBMCs. This chain uses TRBV12-5 with TRBJ1-2, with TRBD1 matching over 7 bases. CDR3 nucleotide sequence: TGTGCTAGTGGTTTAGGAGGGGGCGGCTATGGCTACACCTTC. Translating gives CASGLGGGGYGYTF.